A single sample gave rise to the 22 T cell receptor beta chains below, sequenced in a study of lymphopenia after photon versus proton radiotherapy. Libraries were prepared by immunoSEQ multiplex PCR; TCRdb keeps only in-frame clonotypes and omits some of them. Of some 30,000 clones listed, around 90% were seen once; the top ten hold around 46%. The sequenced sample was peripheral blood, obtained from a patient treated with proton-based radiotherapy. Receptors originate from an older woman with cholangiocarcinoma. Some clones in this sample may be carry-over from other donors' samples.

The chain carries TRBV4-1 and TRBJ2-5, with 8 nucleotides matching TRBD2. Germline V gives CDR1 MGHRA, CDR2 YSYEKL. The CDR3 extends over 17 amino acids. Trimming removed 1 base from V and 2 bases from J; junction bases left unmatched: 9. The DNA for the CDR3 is TGCGCCAGCAGCCAAGCCCCGGGAGGGCCGGGGCAAGAGACCCAGTACTTC. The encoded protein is CASSQAPGGPGQETQYF.

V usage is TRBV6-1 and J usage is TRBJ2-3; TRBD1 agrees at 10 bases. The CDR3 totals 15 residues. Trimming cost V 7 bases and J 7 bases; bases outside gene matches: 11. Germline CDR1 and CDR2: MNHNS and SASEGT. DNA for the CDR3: TGTGCCAGCACCCCCCGGGACAGGGGTGATTATACGCAGTATTTT. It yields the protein CASTPRDRGDYTQYF.

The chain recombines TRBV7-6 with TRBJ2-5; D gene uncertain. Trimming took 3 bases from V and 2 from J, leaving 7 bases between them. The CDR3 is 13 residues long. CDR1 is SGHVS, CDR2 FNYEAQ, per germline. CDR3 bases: TGTGCCAGCAGCTTCTCAAGACAAGAGACCCAGTACTTC. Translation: CASSFSRQETQYF.

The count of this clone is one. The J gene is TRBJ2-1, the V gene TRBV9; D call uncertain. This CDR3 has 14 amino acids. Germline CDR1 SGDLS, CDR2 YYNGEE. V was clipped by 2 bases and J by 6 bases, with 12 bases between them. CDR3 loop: CASSVQVSFNEQFF. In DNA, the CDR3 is TGTGCCAGCAGCGTCCAGGTTAGCTTCAATGAGCAGTTCTTC. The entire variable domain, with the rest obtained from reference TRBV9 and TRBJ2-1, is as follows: DSGVTQTPKHLITATGQRVTLRCSPRSGDLSVYWYQQSLDQGLQFLIQYYNGEERAKGNILERFSAQQFPDLHSELNLSSLELGDSALYFCASSVQVSFNEQFFGPGTRLTVL.

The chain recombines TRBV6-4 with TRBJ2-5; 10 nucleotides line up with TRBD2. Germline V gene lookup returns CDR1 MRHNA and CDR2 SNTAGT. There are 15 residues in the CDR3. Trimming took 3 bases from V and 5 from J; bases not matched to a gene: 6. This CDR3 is CASSEFGTSVETQYF. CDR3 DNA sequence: TGTGCCAGCAGTGAATTTGGGACTAGCGTCGAGACCCAGTACTTC.

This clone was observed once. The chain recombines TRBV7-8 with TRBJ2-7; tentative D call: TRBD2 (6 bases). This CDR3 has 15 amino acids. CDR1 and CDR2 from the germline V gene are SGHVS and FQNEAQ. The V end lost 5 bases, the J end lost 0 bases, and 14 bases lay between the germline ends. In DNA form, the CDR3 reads TGTGCCAGCAGCCCCTTAGCGGTTAGCTCCTACGAGCAGTACTTC. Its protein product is CASSPLAVSSYEQYF.

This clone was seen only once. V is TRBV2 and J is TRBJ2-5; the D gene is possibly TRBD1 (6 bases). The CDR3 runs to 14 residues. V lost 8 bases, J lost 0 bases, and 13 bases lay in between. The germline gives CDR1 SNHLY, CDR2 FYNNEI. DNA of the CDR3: TGTGCCAGCCGAGAAGGACAGAACCAAGAGACCCAGTACTTC. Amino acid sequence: CASREGQNQETQYF.

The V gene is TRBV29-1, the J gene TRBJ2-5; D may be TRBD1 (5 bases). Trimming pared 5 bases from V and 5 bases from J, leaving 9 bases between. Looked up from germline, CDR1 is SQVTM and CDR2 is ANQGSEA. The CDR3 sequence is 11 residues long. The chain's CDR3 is CSVRRAETQYF. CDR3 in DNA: TGCAGCGTTCGCAGGGCGGAGACCCAGTACTTC. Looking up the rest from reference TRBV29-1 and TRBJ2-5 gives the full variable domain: SAVISQKPSRDICQRGTSLTIQCQVDSQVTMMFWYRQQPGQSLTLIATANQGSEATYESGFVIDKFPISRPNLTFSTLTVSNMSPEDSSIYLCSVRRAETQYFGPGTRLLVL.

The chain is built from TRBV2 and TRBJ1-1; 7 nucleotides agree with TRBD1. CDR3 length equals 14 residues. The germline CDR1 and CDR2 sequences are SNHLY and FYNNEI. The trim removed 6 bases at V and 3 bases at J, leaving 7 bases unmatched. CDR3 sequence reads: CASSSEQGYTEAFF. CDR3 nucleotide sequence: TGTGCCAGCAGCTCGGAACAGGGGTACACTGAAGCTTTCTTT. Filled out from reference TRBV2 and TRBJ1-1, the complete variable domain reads EPEVTQTPSHQVTQMGQEVILRCVPISNHLYFYWYRQILGQKVEFLVSFYNNEISEKSEIFDDQFSVERPDGSNFTLKIRSTKLEDSAMYFCASSSEQGYTEAFFGQGTRLTVV.

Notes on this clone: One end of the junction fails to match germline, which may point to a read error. The CDR3 coding sequence is TGTGCTAGCAGCTTAGACTCTAGCGGGGAGCAGTTCTTC. It yields the protein CASSLDSSGEQFF. The genes are TRBV7-7 and TRBJ2-1, with 8 bases identical to TRBD2. Germline loops: CDR1 SSHAT, CDR2 FNYEAQ (reference sequence). This CDR3 spans 13 amino acids.

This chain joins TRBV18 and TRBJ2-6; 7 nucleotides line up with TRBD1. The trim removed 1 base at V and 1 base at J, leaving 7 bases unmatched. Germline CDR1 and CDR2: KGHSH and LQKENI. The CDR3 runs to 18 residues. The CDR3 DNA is TGTGCCAGCTCACCACTTTCGGGACAGAATTCTGGGGCCAACGTCCTGACTTTC. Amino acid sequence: CASSPLSGQNSGANVLTF.

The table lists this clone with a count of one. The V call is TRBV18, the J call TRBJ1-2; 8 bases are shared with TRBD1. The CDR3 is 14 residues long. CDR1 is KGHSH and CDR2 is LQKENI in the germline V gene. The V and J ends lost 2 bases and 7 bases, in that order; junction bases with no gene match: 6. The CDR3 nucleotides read TGTGCCAGCTCACCAGAACCAGGGGGCCTTGGCTACACCTTC. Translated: CASSPEPGGLGYTF. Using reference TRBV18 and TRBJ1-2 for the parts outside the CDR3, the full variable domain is NAGVMQNPRHLVRRRGQEARLRCSPMKGHSHVYWYRQLPEEGLKFMVYLQKENIIDESGMPKERFSAEFPKEGPSILRIQQVVRGDSAAYFCASSPEPGGLGYTFGSGTRLTVV.

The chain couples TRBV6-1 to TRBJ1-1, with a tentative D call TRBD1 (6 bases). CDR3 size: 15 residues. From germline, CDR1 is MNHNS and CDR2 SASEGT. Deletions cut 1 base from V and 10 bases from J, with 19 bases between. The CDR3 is CASSEGTANVPPAFF. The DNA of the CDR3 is TGTGCCAGCAGTGAAGGGACAGCAAACGTCCCCCCAGCTTTCTTT.

For the CDR3, the DNA is TGTGCCAGCAGCGTAGTTCCCTACGGGGGGACCCAGTACTTC. Translation gives CASSVVPYGGTQYF. The chain employs TRBV9 and TRBJ2-5; possible D gene TRBD2, 6 bases. V shed 0 bases and J shed 7 bases, with 13 bases lying between them. The V gene's germline CDR1 is SGDLS and CDR2 YYNGEE. CDR3 length: 14 residues.

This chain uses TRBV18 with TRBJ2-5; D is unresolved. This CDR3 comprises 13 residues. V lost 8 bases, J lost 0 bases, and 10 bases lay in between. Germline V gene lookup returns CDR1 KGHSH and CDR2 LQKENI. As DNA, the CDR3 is TGTGCCAGCACGACTTACCACCAAGAGACCCAGTACTTC. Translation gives CASTTYHQETQYF. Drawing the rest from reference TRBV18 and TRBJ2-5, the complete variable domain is NAGVMQNPRHLVRRRGQEARLRCSPMKGHSHVYWYRQLPEEGLKFMVYLQKENIIDESGMPKERFSAEFPKEGPSILRIQQVVRGDSAAYFCASTTYHQETQYFGPGTRLLVL.

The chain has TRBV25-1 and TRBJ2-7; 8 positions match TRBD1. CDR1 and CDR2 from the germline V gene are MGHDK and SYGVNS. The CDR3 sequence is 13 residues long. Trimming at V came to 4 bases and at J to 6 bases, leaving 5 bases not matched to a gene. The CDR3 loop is CASSGTGYLEQYF. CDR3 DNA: TGTGCCAGCAGTGGGACAGGGTATCTCGAGCAGTACTTC.

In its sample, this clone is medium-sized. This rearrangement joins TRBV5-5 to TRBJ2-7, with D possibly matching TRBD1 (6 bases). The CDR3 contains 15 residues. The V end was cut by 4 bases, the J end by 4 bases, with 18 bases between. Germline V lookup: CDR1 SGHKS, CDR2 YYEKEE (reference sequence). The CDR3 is CASSERTGFLYEQYF. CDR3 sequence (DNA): TGTGCCAGCAGCGAACGTACAGGGTTCTTATACGAGCAGTACTTC.

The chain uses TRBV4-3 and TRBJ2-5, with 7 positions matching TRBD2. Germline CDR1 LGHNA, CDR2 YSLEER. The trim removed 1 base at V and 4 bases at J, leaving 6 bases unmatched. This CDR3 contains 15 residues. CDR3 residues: CASSQGLALGETQYF. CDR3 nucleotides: TGCGCCAGCAGCCAAGGACTAGCCCTAGGAGAGACCCAGTACTTC.

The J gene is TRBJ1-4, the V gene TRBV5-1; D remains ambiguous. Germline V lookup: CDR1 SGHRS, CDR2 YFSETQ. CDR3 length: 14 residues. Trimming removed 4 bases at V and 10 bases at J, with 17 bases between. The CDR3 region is CASSPPASDGKLFF. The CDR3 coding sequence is TGCGCCAGCAGCCCTCCCGCCTCGGACGGAAAACTGTTTTTT. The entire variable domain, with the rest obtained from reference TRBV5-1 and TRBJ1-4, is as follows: KAGVTQTPRYLIKTRGQQVTLSCSPISGHRSVSWYQQTPGQGLQFLFEYFSETQRNKGNFPGRFSGRQFSNSRSEMNVSTLELGDSALYLCASSPPASDGKLFFGSGTQLSVL.

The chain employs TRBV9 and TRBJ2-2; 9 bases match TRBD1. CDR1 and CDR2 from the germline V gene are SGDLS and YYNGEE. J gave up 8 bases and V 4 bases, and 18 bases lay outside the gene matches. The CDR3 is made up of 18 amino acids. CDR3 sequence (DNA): TGTGCCAGCAGCATCGGGACAGGGATTTTAGTAAGGGCAGGGGAGCTGTTTTTT. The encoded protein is CASSIGTGILVRAGELFF.

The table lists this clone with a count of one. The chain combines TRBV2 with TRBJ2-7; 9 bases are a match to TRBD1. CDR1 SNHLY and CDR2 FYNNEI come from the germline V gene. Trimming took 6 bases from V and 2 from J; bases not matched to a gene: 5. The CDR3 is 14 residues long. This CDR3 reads CASRPGQGTYEQYF. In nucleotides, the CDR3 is TGTGCCAGCAGACCGGGACAGGGTACCTACGAGCAGTACTTC.

The CDR3 bases are TGTGCCAGCAGCGTAGAAGGGACAGGGTCGGGCACTGAAGCTTTCTTT. This encodes CASSVEGTGSGTEAFF. The chain has TRBV9 and TRBJ1-1; 9 bases agree with TRBD1. The CDR3 extends over 16 amino acids. Losses at the gene ends were 0 bases for V and 4 bases for J; bases not matched to a gene: 7. The V gene's germline CDR1 is SGDLS and CDR2 YYNGEE.